The present entry profiles one T cell receptor (beta chain) with its context. V lost 6 bases and J 4 bases, leaving 19 bases between the germline ends. The CDR3 is 16 amino acids. From germline, CDR1 is SNHLY and CDR2 FYNNEI. Authors' data handling: Using reference gene primer amplification, nucleated cell counts were estimated. Sequenced by immunoSEQ multiplex PCR; TCRdb stores in-frame clones only, minus some. V, J and clone size are those of that table, while D and trimming were read from the DNA. Seen here are about 140,000 clones, around 82% observed once, and the top ten hold roughly 4.7%. This sample was included in a study of blood T cell repertoires in COVID-19. Turning to the study itself: Italy, Spain and the United States were the sources of the convalescent and acute COVID-19 samples. The cDNA or gDNA used as material had been derived from T cells, B-cell-depleted T cells, or PBMCs.

This TCR came from a woman in her forties or fifties with acute or convalescent COVID-19. Sequencing used peripheral blood. This chain uses TRBV2 with TRBJ1-3, with D perhaps matching TRBD1 (6 bases). The CDR3 region is CASSAIHGGGGNTIYF. The DNA for the CDR3 is TGTGCCAGCAGCGCAATTCATGGGGGCGGAGGAAACACCATATATTTT.